Listed below are T cell receptor beta chains from one sample, sequenced in a study of T cell changes during pregnancy in multiple sclerosis. Measured with immunoSEQ multiplex PCR; TCRdb has only the in-frame clones, and not every one. The table shows 70,000 or so clones, with approximately 90% occurring only once. Here the sequenced sample was peripheral blood, taken in the third trimester of pregnancy. These receptors all stem from a female donor with multiple sclerosis, enrolled in a pregnancy study. The CDR3 runs from the conserved cysteine through the conserved F or W. Fields, in order: D gene, J gene, V gene, CDR3 DNA, CDR3 protein. The D gene is left open where the match is weak.

. TRBJ1-5 TRBV20-1 TGCAGTGCCGGGCAGCCCCAGCATTTT CSAGQPQHF
. TRBJ1-2 TRBV2 TGTGCCAGCAGCCAACAGGGCACTAACTATGGCTACACCTTC CASSQQGTNYGYTF
. TRBJ1-4 TRBV7-8 TGTGCCAGCAGCGTCTCCGGGAGTAATGAAAAACTGTTTTTT CASSVSGSNEKLFF
TRBD2 TRBJ2-3 TRBV5-4 TGTGCCAGCAGCGCATCCGGGACTAGTTGGGTTGGAACGCAGTATTTT CASSASGTSWVGTQYF
TRBD1 TRBJ1-1 TRBV27 TGTGCCAGCAGTCCCCGCGCCAGGGGGACGACTGAAGCTTTCTTT CASSPRARGTTEAFF
. TRBJ1-2 TRBV2 TGTGCCACCACCACACCCGCCGAGGCCAGGGGTGGCTACACCTTC CATTTPAEARGGYTF
. TRBJ1-1 TRBV27 TGTGCCAGTGGCGCGGGGGGGGGCGGCACTGAAGCTTTCTTT CASGAGGGGTEAFF
TRBD1 TRBJ2-3 TRBV7-2 TGTGCCAGCAGCTTGCTGTTTGGACAGGGTACAGATACGCAGTATTTT CASSLLFGQGTDTQYF
. TRBJ1-2 TRBV27 TGTGCCAGCATTCGTCTTGATGGCTACACCTTC CASIRLDGYTF
. TRBJ1-1 TRBV4-3 TGCGCCAGCAGCCGCCGCAGGAGGAGTGATGAAGCTTTCTTT CASSRRRRSDEAFF
. TRBJ2-7 TRBV9 TGTGCCAGCAGCAATAGCGTGTACTCCTACGAGCAGTACTTC CASSNSVYSYEQYF
TRBD1 TRBJ2-2 TRBV7-9 TGTGCCAGCAGTCAAGGGGGCGCGAACACCGGGGAGCTGTTTTTT CASSQGGANTGELFF
TRBD2 TRBJ2-3 TRBV7-9 TGTGCCAGCAGCTTCAAAGCGGGGGGGCCCTCAGATACGCAGTATTTT CASSFKAGGPSDTQYF
. TRBJ1-1 TRBV5-4 TGTGCCAGCAGCTACTGGTGGGGGGGGAACACTGAAGCTTTCTTT CASSYWWGGNTEAFF
. TRBJ1-6 TRBV5-1 TGCGCCAGCAGCTTGGGCAGGGGAACCTATAATTCACCCCTCCACTTT CASSLGRGTYNSPLHF
. TRBJ1-4 TRBV5-4 TGTGCCAGCAGCTTGGGGACAGTGGAAAAACTGTTTTTT CASSLGTVEKLFF
. TRBJ1-1 TRBV14 TGTGCCAGCAGCCGGACAGCCAGGGGCACTGAAGCTTTCTTT CASSRTARGTEAFF
. TRBJ2-1 TRBV7-9 TGTGCCAGCAGCTCTGGGGGGAATGAGCAGTTCTTC CASSSGGNEQFF
. TRBJ2-1 TRBV19 TGTGCCAGTAGTATACGCGCGGGGGCGTCCTACAATGAGCAGTTCTTC CASSIRAGASYNEQFF
. TRBJ2-7 TRBV7-2 TGTGCCAGCAGCTTAATGGGGACATACGAGCAGTACTTC CASSLMGTYEQYF
. TRBJ1-1 TRBV7-9 TGTGCCAGCAGCCTACCTAATGCAGGGATGAACACTGAAGCTTTCTTT CASSLPNAGMNTEAFF
. TRBJ1-1 TRBV30 TGTGCCTGGAGTCTGGGAGATACTGAAGCTTTCTTT CAWSLGDTEAFF
. TRBJ1-3 TRBV30 TGTGCCTGGGCCCTGGGGGGGACTGGAAACACCATATATTTT CAWALGGTGNTIYF
. TRBJ2-5 TRBV7-3 TGTGCCAGCAGCGCAACAGGGCCCCTGGAGACCCAGTACTTC CASSATGPLETQYF